The T cell receptor (beta chain) described here comes from a study of blood T cell repertoires in COVID-19. The germline CDR1 and CDR2 sequences are LGHDT and YNNKEL (reference sequence). CDR3 length equals 17 residues. V was cut by 0 bases and J by 2 bases, with 14 bases left in between. Profiled with immunoSEQ multiplex PCR; TCRdb holds only in-frame clones, not every one. The sample carries 150,000 to 200,000 clones, just over 90% recorded once. The receptor comes from a woman aged 55-70 years with COVID-19, enrolled during active disease. The rearrangement uses TRBV3-1 (or the pseudogene TRBV3-2) and TRBJ1-3; D is possibly TRBD1 (6 bases). Material for sequencing was peripheral blood. DNA for the CDR3: TGTGCCAGCAGCCAAGAATTTTTAGGGGGAGCTGGAAACACCATATATTTT. The encoded protein is CASSQEFLGGAGNTIYF.